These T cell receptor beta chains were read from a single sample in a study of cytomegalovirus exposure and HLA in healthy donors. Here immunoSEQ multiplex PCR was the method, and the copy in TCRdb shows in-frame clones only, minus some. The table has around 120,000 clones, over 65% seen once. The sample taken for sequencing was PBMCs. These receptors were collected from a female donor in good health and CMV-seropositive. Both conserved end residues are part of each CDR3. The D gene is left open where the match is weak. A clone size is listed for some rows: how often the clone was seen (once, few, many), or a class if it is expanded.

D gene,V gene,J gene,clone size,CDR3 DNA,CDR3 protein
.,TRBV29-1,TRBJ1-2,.,TGCAGCGTTGATCGCAGGGACTATGGCTACACCTTC,CSVDRRDYGYTF
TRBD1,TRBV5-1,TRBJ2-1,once,TGCGCCAGCAGCCCCACAGGGGGAAGGGACAATGAGCAGTTCTTC,CASSPTGGRDNEQFF
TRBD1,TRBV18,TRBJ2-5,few,TGTGCCAGCTCACGCGACAGGGGTCAAGAGACCCAGTACTTC,CASSRDRGQETQYF
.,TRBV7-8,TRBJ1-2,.,TGTGCCAGCAGCGATCGGGACAATGGTGGCTACACCTTC,CASSDRDNGGYTF
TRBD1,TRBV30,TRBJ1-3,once,TGTGCCCGGGACAGCAACTCTGGAAACACCATATATTTT,CARDSNSGNTIYF
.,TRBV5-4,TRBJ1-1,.,TGTGCCAGCAGCCCCCCCGGGGGGTATGAAGCTTTCTTT,CASSPPGGYEAFF
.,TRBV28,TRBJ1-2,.,TGTGCCAGCAGTTTGGGGGCAGGGCAACAGCGGGGCTACACCTTC,CASSLGAGQQRGYTF
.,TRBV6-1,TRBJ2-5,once,TGTGCCAGCCGGGACTTGGGGGGTCGGGAGACCCAGTACTTC,CASRDLGGRETQYF
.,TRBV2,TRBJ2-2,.,TGTGCCAGCAGTAACAGGGGGTGGAGGGTTCGGCTAGCGGGATCAAACACCGGGGAGCTGTTTTTT,CASSNRGWRVRLAGSNTGELFF
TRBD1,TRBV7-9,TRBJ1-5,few,TGTGCCAGCAGCTTCGGGACAGGGGGGAGCAATCAGCCCCAGCATTTT,CASSFGTGGSNQPQHF
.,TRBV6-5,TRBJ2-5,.,TGTGCCAGCAGTTACTCACCTCTAGCGGAGACCCAGTACTTC,CASSYSPLAETQYF
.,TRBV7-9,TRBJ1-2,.,TGTGCCAGCAGCCCCCAGCCGGGTGGCTACACCTTC,CASSPQPGGYTF
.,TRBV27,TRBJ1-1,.,TGTGCCAGCAGCAAGAACACTGAAGCTTTCTTT,CASSKNTEAFF
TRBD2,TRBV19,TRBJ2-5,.,TGTGCCAGTGGGTACGCGGGGGGGGAGACCCAGTACTTC,CASGYAGGETQYF
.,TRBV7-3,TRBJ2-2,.,TGTGCCAGCAGCTTAGACACGCAGAACACCGGGGAGCTGTTTTTT,CASSLDTQNTGELFF
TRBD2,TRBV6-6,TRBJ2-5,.,TGTGCCAGCAGGAGTCGAGGGAGGGCCTCAGAGACCCAGTACTTC,CASRSRGRASETQYF
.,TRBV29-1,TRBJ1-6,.,TGCAGCGTTGCAGGCCTAGCGGGTTCACCCCTCCACTTT,CSVAGLAGSPLHF
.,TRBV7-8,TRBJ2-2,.,TGTGCCAGCAGCCGACACAAGAACACCGGGGAGCTGTTTTTT,CASSRHKNTGELFF
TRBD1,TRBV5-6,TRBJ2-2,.,TGTGCCAGCAGCTTGGAGCTACAGGGGCCCGGGGAGCTGTTTTTT,CASSLELQGPGELFF
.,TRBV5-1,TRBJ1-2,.,TGCGCCAGCAGCTTGGGGGCCAGGGGTAACTATGACTACACCTTC,CASSLGARGNYDYTF
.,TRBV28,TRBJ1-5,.,TGTGCCAGCAGTTTTTCGGGGGGTAGCAATCAGCCCCAGCATTTT,CASSFSGGSNQPQHF
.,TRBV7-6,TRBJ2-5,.,TGTGCCAGCAGCTTATTGGGGTTCCCAGGGGAGACCCAGTACTTC,CASSLLGFPGETQYF
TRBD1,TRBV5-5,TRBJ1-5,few,TGTGCCAGCAGCATCGGGACAGAGAATCAGCCCCAGCATTTT,CASSIGTENQPQHF
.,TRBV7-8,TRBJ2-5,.,TGTGCCAGCAGCTTAAGTGTCGGGGAGACCCAGTACTTC,CASSLSVGETQYF
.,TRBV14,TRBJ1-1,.,TGTGCCAGCAGCCAAGTCGGGGGGCGGACTGAAGCTTTCTTT,CASSQVGGRTEAFF
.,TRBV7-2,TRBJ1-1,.,TGTGCCAGCAGCTTTAGACAGGTGAACACTGAAGCTTTCTTT,CASSFRQVNTEAFF
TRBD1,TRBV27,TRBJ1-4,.,TGTGCCAGCAGTTTATGGGGACAGGGGGCTGTGGTTGAAAAACTGTTTTTT,CASSLWGQGAVVEKLFF
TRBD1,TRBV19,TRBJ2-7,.,TGTGCCAGCCGCGGACAGGGGCGTCGCGAGCAGTACTTC,CASRGQGRREQYF
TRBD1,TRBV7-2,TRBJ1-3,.,TGTGCCAGCAGCTTAGGGGGACAGTATGGAAACACCATATATTTT,CASSLGGQYGNTIYF
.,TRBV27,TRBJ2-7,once,TGTGCCACCAGCCTCACAGGGGAGGCCTACGAGCAGTACTTC,CATSLTGEAYEQYF
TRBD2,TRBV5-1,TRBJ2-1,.,TGCGCCAGCAGCTTAAGCGGGGACTACAATGAGCAGTTCTTC,CASSLSGDYNEQFF
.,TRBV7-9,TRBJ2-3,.,TGTGCCAGCGCCTATACAGATACGCAGTATTTT,CASAYTDTQYF
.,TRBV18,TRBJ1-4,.,TGTGCCAGCTCAGACGACCTAACAGGAAAACTGTTTTTT,CASSDDLTGKLFF
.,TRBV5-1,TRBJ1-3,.,TGCGCCAGCAGCTTGGGGCAGGGACTTTCTGGAAACACCATATATTTT,CASSLGQGLSGNTIYF
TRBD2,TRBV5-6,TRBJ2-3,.,TGTGCCAGCAGCCGGGGGGGGCAGCTGCTTAGCACAGATACGCAGTATTTT,CASSRGGQLLSTDTQYF
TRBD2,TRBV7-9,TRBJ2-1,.,TGTGCCAGCAGGCCCAAGCGGGGGGGGAATGAGCAGTTCTTC,CASRPKRGGNEQFF
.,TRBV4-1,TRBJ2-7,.,TGCGCCAGCAGCCAAGATCAGAGGACAGTCTACTTC,CASSQDQRTVYF
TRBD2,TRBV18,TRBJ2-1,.,TGTGCCAGCTCACCAAAGGCGTCTAGCGGAGAATACAATGAGCAGTTCTTC,CASSPKASSGEYNEQFF
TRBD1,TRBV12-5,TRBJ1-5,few,TGTGCTAGTGGCCGCTACGACAGGGGCGGCCAGCCCCAGCATTTT,CASGRYDRGGQPQHF
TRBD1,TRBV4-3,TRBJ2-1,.,TGCGCCAGCAGCCTCCTAGGACAGGGCCGGGGTAGGGAGCAGTTCTTC,CASSLLGQGRGREQFF
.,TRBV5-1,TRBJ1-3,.,TGCGCCAGCACGGAGGGGCGCTCTGGAAACACCATATATTTT,CASTEGRSGNTIYF
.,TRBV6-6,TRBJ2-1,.,TGTGCCAGCAGAAGACTCGGGGACACATACAATGAGCAGTTCTTC,CASRRLGDTYNEQFF
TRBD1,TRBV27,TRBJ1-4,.,TGTGCCAGCAGTACGACAGGGTTTGGGGAAAAACTGTTTTTT,CASSTTGFGEKLFF
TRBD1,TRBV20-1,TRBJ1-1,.,TGCAGTGCTAGCAGGGGGGTTGAAGCTTTCTTT,CSASRGVEAFF
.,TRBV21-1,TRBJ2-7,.,TGTGCCAAGACGGGGCCGAGCGGGCCTCCCTACGAGCAGTACTTC,CAKTGPSGPPYEQYF
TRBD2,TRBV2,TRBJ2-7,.,TGTGCCAGCAGAGAGACTAGCGGGATCTACGAGCAGTACTTC,CASRETSGIYEQYF
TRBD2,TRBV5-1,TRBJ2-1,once,TGCGCCAGCAGCTTGGGGAGATCCGGGGGGGGGAACAATGAGCAGTTCTTC,CASSLGRSGGGNNEQFF
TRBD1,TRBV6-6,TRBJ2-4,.,TGTGCCAGCAGTCCACAGGGGCGGATAGCCAAAAACATTCAGTACTTC,CASSPQGRIAKNIQYF
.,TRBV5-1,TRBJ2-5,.,TGCGCCAGCAGCTCAGCTCAGGGGCAAGGGACCCAGTACTTC,CASSSAQGQGTQYF
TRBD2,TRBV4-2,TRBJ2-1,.,TGTGCCAGCAGCCCTACTAGCGTCTACAATGAGCAGTTCTTC,CASSPTSVYNEQFF
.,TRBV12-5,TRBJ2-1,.,TGTGCTAGTGGTTTGAGTGGAGGTGAGCAGTTCTTC,CASGLSGGEQFF
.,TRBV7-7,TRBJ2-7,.,TGTGCTAGCAGCTTAGCGGAGCGACAGTACAACTACGAGCAGTACTTC,CASSLAERQYNYEQYF
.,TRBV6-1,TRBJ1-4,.,TGTGCCAGCAAGCCAACTAATGAAAAACTGTTTTTT,CASKPTNEKLFF
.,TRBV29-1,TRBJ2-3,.,TGCAGCGTACCGCAGGGACTGTTCACAGATACGCAGTATTTT,CSVPQGLFTDTQYF
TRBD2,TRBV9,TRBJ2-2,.,TGTGCCAGCAGCGTGGGACTAAGGAACACCGGGGAGCTGTTTTTT,CASSVGLRNTGELFF
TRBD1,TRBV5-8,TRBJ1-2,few,TGTGCCAGCAGCCCGGGACAGGGGTACTATGGCTACACCTTC,CASSPGQGYYGYTF